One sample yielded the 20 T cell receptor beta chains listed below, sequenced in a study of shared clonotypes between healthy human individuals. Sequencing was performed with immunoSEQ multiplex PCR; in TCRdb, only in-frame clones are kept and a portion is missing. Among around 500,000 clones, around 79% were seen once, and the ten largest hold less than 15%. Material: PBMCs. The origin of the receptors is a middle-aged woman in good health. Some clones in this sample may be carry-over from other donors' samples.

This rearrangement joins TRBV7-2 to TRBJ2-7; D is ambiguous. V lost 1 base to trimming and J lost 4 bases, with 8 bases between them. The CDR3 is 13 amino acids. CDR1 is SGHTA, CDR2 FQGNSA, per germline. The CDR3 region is CASSLVAQYEQYF. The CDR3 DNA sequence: TGTGCCAGCAGCTTAGTGGCTCAGTACGAGCAGTACTTC.

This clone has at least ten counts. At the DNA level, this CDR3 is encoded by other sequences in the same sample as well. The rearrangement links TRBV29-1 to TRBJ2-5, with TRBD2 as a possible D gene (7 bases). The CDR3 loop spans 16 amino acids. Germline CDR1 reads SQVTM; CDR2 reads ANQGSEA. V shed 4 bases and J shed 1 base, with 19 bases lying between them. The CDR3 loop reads CSVGGGAGHLQETQYF. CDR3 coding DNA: TGCAGCGTTGGGGGGGGCGCAGGACATCTCCAAGAGACCCAGTACTTC.

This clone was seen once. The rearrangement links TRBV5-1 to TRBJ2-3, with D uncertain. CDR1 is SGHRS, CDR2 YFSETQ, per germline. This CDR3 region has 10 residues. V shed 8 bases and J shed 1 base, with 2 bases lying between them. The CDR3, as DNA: TGCGCCAGACGCACAGATACGCAGTATTTT. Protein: CARRTDTQYF.

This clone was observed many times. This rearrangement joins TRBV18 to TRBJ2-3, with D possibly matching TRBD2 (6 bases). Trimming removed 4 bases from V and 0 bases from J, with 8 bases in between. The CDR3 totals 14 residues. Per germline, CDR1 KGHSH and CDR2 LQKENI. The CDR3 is CASSRSGSTDTQYF. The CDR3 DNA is TGTGCCAGCTCACGAAGCGGGAGCACAGATACGCAGTATTTT. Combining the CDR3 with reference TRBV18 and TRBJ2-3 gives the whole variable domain NAGVMQNPRHLVRRRGQEARLRCSPMKGHSHVYWYRQLPEEGLKFMVYLQKENIIDESGMPKERFSAEFPKEGPSILRIQQVVRGDSAAYFCASSRSGSTDTQYFGPGTRLTVL.

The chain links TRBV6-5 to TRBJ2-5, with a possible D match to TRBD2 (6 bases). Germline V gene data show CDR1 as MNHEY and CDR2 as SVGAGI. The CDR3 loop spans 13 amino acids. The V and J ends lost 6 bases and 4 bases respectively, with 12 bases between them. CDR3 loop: CASSYTSLETQYF. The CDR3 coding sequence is TGTGCCAGCAGCTATACTAGCTTAGAGACCCAGTACTTC.

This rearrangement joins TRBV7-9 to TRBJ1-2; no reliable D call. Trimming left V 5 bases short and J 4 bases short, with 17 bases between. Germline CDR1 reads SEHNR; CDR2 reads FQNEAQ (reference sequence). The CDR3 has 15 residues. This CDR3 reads CASSHGRIVSYGYTF. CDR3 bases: TGTGCCAGCAGCCACGGACGGATTGTATCCTATGGCTACACCTTC.

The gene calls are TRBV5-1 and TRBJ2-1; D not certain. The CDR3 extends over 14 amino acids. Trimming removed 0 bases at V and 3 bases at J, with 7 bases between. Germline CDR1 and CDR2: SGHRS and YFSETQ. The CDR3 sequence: CASSLAGHYNEQFF. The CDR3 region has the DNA TGCGCCAGCAGCTTGGCAGGCCACTACAATGAGCAGTTCTTC.

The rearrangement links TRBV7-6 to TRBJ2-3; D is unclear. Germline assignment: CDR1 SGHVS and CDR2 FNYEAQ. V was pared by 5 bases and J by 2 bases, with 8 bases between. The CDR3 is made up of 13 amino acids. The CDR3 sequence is CASSPVPTDTQYF. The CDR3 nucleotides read TGTGCCAGCAGCCCCGTTCCCACAGATACGCAGTATTTT.

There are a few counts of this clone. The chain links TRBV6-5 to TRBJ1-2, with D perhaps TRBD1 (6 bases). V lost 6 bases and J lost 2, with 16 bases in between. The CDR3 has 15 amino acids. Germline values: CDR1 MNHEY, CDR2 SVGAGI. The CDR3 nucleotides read TGTGCCAGCAGGCGATACAGGGAGGCAAACTATGGCTACACCTTC. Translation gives CASRRYREANYGYTF.

The CDR3 DNA is TGTGCCAGCAGTGTCACAGGGTCCCCGAACACTGAAGCTTTCTTT. Its translation is CASSVTGSPNTEAFF. The rearrangement joins TRBV27 to TRBJ1-1; D possibly corresponds to TRBD1 (6 bases). The CDR3 runs to 15 residues. V dropped 5 bases and J dropped 1 base, with 14 bases sitting between them. Germline CDR1 and CDR2: MNHEY and SMNVEV (reference sequence).

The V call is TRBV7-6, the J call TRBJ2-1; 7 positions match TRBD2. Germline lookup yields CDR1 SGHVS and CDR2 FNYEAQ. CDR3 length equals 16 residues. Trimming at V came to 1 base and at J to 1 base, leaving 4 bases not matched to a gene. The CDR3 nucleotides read TGTGCCAGCAGCTTAGACTGGGGGGGTTCCTACAATGAGCAGTTCTTC. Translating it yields CASSLDWGGSYNEQFF.

The DNA for the CDR3 is TGTGCCAGCAGCCTCGGGACAGCCCGCGCCCTCTATGGCTACACCTTC. Amino acids: CASSLGTARALYGYTF. The rearrangement joins TRBV14 to TRBJ1-2; 7 bases align to TRBD1. Per germline, CDR1 SGHDN and CDR2 FVKESK. The CDR3 loop spans 16 amino acids. V shed 4 bases, J shed 4 bases, and the junction held 12 bases outside the gene matches. Looking up the rest from reference TRBV14 and TRBJ1-2 gives the full variable domain: EAGVTQFPSHSVIEKGQTVTLRCDPISGHDNLYWYRRVMGKEIKFLLHFVKESKQDESGMPNNRFLAERTGGTYSTLKVQPAELEDSGVYFCASSLGTARALYGYTFGSGTRLTVV.

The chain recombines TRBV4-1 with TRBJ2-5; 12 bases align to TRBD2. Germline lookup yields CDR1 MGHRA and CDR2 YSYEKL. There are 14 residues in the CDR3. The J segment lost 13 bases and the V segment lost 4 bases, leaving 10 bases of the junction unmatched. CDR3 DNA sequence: TGCGCCAGCAGCCGGGCAGGACTAGCGGGGAGTTTGTACTTC. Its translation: CASSRAGLAGSLYF.

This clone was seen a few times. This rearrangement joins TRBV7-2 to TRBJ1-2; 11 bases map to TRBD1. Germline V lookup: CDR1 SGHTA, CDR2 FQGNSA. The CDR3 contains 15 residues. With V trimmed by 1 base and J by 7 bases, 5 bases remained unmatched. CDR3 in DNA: TGTGCCAGCAGCTTAGAAGGACAGGGGGCCGGTGGCTACACCTTC. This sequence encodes CASSLEGQGAGGYTF.

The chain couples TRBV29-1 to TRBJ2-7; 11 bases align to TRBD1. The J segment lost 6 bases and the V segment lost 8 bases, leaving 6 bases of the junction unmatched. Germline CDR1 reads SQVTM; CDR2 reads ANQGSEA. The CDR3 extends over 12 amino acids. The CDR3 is CSYGQGAREQYF. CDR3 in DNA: TGCAGCTATGGACAGGGGGCGCGCGAGCAGTACTTC.

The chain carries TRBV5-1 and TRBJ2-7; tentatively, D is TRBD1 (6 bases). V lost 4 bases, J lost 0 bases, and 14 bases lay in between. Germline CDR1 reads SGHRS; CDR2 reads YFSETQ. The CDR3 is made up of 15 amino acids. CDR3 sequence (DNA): TGCGCCAGCAGCCGTACAGGGCTCAGCTCCTACGAGCAGTACTTC. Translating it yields CASSRTGLSSYEQYF.

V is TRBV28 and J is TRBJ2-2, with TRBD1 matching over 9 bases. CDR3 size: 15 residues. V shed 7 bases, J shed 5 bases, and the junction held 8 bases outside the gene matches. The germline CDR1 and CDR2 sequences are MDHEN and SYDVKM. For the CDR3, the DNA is TGTGCCAGCAACCCGACAGGGGGAAAAACCGGGGAGCTGTTTTTT. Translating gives CASNPTGGKTGELFF.

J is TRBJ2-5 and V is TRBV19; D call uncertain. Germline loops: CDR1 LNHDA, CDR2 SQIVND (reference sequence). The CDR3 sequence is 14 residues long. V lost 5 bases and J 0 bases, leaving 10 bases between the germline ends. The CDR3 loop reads CASSSPGYQETQYF. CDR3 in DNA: TGTGCCAGTAGTTCCCCCGGGTACCAAGAGACCCAGTACTTC.

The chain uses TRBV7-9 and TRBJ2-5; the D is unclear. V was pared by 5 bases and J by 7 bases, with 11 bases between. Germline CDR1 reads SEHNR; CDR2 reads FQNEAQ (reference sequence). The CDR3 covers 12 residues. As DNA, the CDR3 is TGTGCCAGCAGCCGCGAAGTCGGGACCCAGTACTTC. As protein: CASSREVGTQYF.

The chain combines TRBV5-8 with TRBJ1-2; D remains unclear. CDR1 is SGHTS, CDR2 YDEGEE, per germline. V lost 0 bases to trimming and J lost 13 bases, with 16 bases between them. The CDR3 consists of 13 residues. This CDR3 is CASSLASRGISTF. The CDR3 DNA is TGTGCCAGCAGCTTGGCCTCCCGAGGGATTTCCACCTTC. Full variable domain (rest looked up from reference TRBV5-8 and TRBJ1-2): EAGVTQSPTHLIKTRGQQATLRCSPISGHTSVYWYQQALGLGLQFLLWYDEGEERNRGNFPPRFSGRQFPNYSSELNVNALELEDSALYLCASSLASRGISTFGSGTRLTVV.